These T cell receptor beta chains were read from a single sample in a study of blood T cell repertoires in COVID-19. TCRdb keeps only in-frame clones here, not all; method: immunoSEQ multiplex PCR. The repertoire has around 190,000 clones, around 75% of them found once; the top ten carry 6%. Sample: peripheral blood. Every receptor here comes from a woman aged 40-49 years with COVID-19, enrolled during active disease. Each CDR3 is given with its conserved first and last residue. A D gene is named only where the DNA matches it firmly. Size is stated for part of the rows, as once, few or many counts, or as a class when the clone is expanded.

D gene	J gene	V gene	clone size	CDR3 protein	CDR3 DNA
.	TRBJ1-3	TRBV7-2	.	CASSQSGSSGNTIYF	TGTGCCAGCAGCCAATCGGGGAGCTCTGGAAACACCATATATTTT
TRBD1	TRBJ2-7	TRBV6-5	.	CASSYSGDRGYEQYF	TGTGCCAGCAGTTACTCGGGGGACAGGGGCTACGAGCAGTACTTC
.	TRBJ2-1	TRBV9	.	CASSVGRGYNEQFF	TGTGCCAGCAGCGTAGGCAGGGGATACAATGAGCAGTTCTTC
.	TRBJ1-4	TRBV5-5	.	CASSPLLGRGADNEKLFF	TGTGCCAGCAGCCCCCTCCTGGGCCGGGGGGCCGATAATGAAAAACTGTTTTTT
.	TRBJ1-4	TRBV6-5	.	CASSYRYPNEKLFF	TGTGCCAGCAGTTATCGCTACCCAAATGAAAAACTGTTTTTT
.	TRBJ1-2	TRBV20-1	.	CSASKATGYGYTF	TGCAGTGCTAGTAAAGCAACCGGCTATGGCTACACCTTC
TRBD1	TRBJ1-6	TRBV11-2	.	CASSSQGGSSPLHF	TGTGCCAGCAGCTCCCAGGGGGGAAGTTCACCCCTCCACTTT
TRBD2	TRBJ2-1	TRBV9	.	CASSVSTLAAFYNEQFF	TGTGCCAGCAGCGTAAGCACACTAGCGGCTTTCTACAATGAGCAGTTCTTC
.	TRBJ2-7	TRBV14	.	CASSQRDLTKQYF	TGTGCCAGCAGCCAAAGGGACTTAACTAAGCAGTACTTC
.	TRBJ2-7	TRBV7-2	once	CASSLQGTASYEQYF	TGTGCCAGCAGCTTACAGGGTACAGCCTCCTACGAGCAGTACTTC
.	TRBJ1-6	TRBV19	.	CASIRQSSYNSPLHF	TGTGCCAGTATCCGACAGAGCTCCTATAATTCACCCCTCCACTTT
TRBD1	TRBJ2-3	TRBV18	.	CASKPGQGADTQYF	TGTGCCAGCAAACCGGGACAGGGGGCAGATACGCAGTATTTT
.	TRBJ2-4	TRBV5-1	.	CASRGGEAAKNIQYF	TGCGCCAGCAGGGGGGGTGAGGCGGCCAAAAACATTCAGTACTTC
.	TRBJ2-4	TRBV5-1	.	CASSLARGAKNIQYF	TGCGCCAGCAGCTTGGCACGGGGGGCCAAAAACATTCAGTACTTC
TRBD2	TRBJ2-5	TRBV7-2	.	CASSLLPSGGETQYF	TGTGCCAGCAGCTTGTTGCCTAGCGGGGGAGAGACCCAGTACTTC
.	TRBJ1-2	TRBV6-5	.	CASSYGQVGGYTF	TGTGCCAGCAGTTACGGGCAGGTCGGAGGCTACACCTTC
TRBD1	TRBJ2-1	TRBV18	.	CASSPLSGQALFF	TGTGCCAGCTCACCATTATCTGGACAGGCGTTATTCTTC
TRBD1	TRBJ1-3	TRBV6-5	.	CASSQGAGYGNTIYF	TGTGCCAGCAGTCAGGGGGCAGGTTATGGAAACACCATATATTTT
.	TRBJ1-2	TRBV6-5	.	CASSPAGGYGYTF	TGTGCCAGCAGCCCCGCGGGGGGGTATGGCTACACCTTC
TRBD1	TRBJ1-5	TRBV5-1	.	CASSLGGQGSNQPQHF	TGCGCCAGCAGCTTGGGGGGACAGGGGTCCAATCAGCCCCAGCATTTT
.	TRBJ2-7	TRBV3-1/TRBV3-2	.	CASSRPDSGGEQYF	TGTGCCAGCAGCCGACCGGACAGTGGCGGAGAGCAGTACTTC
.	TRBJ1-1	TRBV7-2	.	CASSLGRQTYTEAFF	TGTGCCAGCAGCTTGGGTAGACAGACCTACACTGAAGCTTTCTTT
TRBD1	TRBJ2-6	TRBV4-2	.	CASSQVATGVEHVLTF	TGTGCCAGCAGCCAAGTTGCGACAGGGGTTGAGCACGTCCTGACTTTC
.	TRBJ1-1	TRBV14	.	CASSSGTQNTEAFF	TGTGCCAGCAGCTCCGGGACACAGAACACTGAAGCTTTCTTT
TRBD2	TRBJ2-3	TRBV2	.	CASRGRFSGGDTQYF	TGTGCCAGCAGGGGACGGTTTAGCGGGGGGGATACGCAGTATTTT
TRBD1	TRBJ1-1	TRBV12-3/TRBV12-4	.	CASSPGTGGGAFF	TGTGCCAGCAGCCCTGGGACAGGGGGTGGGGCTTTCTTT
TRBD2	TRBJ2-3	TRBV27	.	CASRGLAGGHAF	TGTGCCAGCAGAGGACTAGCGGGAGGGCACGCTTTT
TRBD2	TRBJ2-7	TRBV7-2	.	CASSWTSGVYEQYF	TGTGCCAGCAGCTGGACTAGCGGGGTTTACGAGCAGTACTTC
TRBD1	TRBJ1-2	TRBV5-4	.	CASRQTGNYGYTF	TGTGCCAGCAGACAGACAGGGAACTATGGCTACACCTTC
TRBD1	TRBJ1-5	TRBV7-9	few	CASSLGGTGSKDQPQHF	TGTGCCAGCAGCTTAGGAGGGACAGGGTCAAAGGATCAGCCCCAGCATTTT
TRBD2	TRBJ2-1	TRBV5-1	.	CASSLYSGSEQFF	TGCGCCAGCAGCCTATATAGCGGGAGTGAGCAGTTCTTC
TRBD1	TRBJ2-7	TRBV2	.	CASSTGTVYEQYF	TGTGCCAGCAGTACCGGGACAGTCTACGAGCAGTACTTC
.	TRBJ1-2	TRBV18	.	CASSPTGNYGYTF	TGTGCCAGCTCACCTACAGGGAACTATGGCTACACCTTC
.	TRBJ1-1	TRBV2	.	CASSPRDRAEAFF	TGTGCCAGCAGCCCCAGGGATAGGGCTGAAGCTTTCTTT
TRBD1	TRBJ1-2	TRBV30	few	CAWSHAVGGHYGYTF	TGTGCCTGGAGCCATGCCGTAGGGGGCCACTATGGCTACACCTTC
TRBD2	TRBJ2-7	TRBV27	.	CASSLSGLAGYEQYF	TGTGCCAGCAGTTTATCCGGACTAGCGGGTTACGAGCAGTACTTC
.	TRBJ1-3	TRBV5-4	.	CASSFSVGNTIYF	TGTGCCAGCAGCTTCTCGGTTGGAAACACCATATATTTT
.	TRBJ1-6	TRBV7-9	.	CASSLGASPLHF	TGTGCCAGCAGCTTAGGGGCCTCACCCCTCCACTTT
.	TRBJ1-5	TRBV28	.	CASSLWGGIQPQHF	TGTGCCAGCAGTTTATGGGGAGGGATCCAGCCCCAGCATTTT
TRBD2	TRBJ2-3	TRBV3-1/TRBV3-2	few	CASRTSGRDTQYF	TGTGCCAGCAGGACTAGCGGGAGAGATACGCAGTATTTT
TRBD1	TRBJ2-5	TRBV7-7	.	CASSLVGTAKQETQYF	TGTGCCAGCAGCTTAGTGGGGACAGCTAAGCAAGAGACCCAGTACTTC
.	TRBJ2-7	TRBV5-1	.	CASSLFLDYEQYF	TGCGCCAGCAGCTTGTTCCTAGACTACGAGCAGTACTTC
.	TRBJ2-1	TRBV11-3	.	CASSLSLRDNEQFF	TGTGCCAGCAGCTTATCTTTACGGGACAATGAGCAGTTCTTC
TRBD1	TRBJ1-1	TRBV18	.	CASSQSGTGNTEAFF	TGTGCCAGCTCACAATCCGGGACAGGGAACACTGAAGCTTTCTTT
TRBD2	TRBJ2-3	TRBV5-4	.	CASSFRDYSDTQYF	TGTGCCAGCAGCTTCCGGGACTACTCGGATACGCAGTATTTT
TRBD1	TRBJ2-7	TRBV7-2	.	CASSEPGQGANIPYEQYF	TGTGCCAGCAGCGAGCCGGGACAGGGGGCGAACATCCCCTACGAGCAGTACTTC
.	TRBJ2-7	TRBV18	.	CASSIQTTYEQYF	TGTGCCAGCTCAATTCAGACAACCTACGAGCAGTACTTC
TRBD1	TRBJ2-7	TRBV4-2	.	CASSQEAPLGGQGSYEQYF	TGTGCCAGCAGCCAAGAGGCTCCCTTAGGAGGACAGGGGTCCTACGAGCAGTACTTC
.	TRBJ2-1	TRBV27	.	CASSLGPAGRVNEQFF	TGTGCCAGCAGTTTGGGGCCCGCCGGGAGAGTCAATGAGCAGTTCTTC
.	TRBJ1-2	TRBV4-2	.	CASSNQGSDGYTF	TGTGCCAGCAGCAACCAGGGGTCGGATGGCTACACCTTC
.	TRBJ2-7	TRBV29-1	.	CSVGTRANYEQYF	TGCAGCGTTGGGACCAGGGCAAACTACGAGCAGTACTTC
.	TRBJ1-2	TRBV3-1/TRBV3-2	few	CASSQESRGYTF	TGTGCCAGCAGCCAAGAGTCTAGGGGCTACACCTTC
TRBD2	TRBJ2-5	TRBV7-2	.	CASSLKRGGETQYF	TGTGCCAGCAGCTTAAAGCGGGGGGGGGAGACCCAGTACTTC
.	TRBJ1-2	TRBV27	.	CASSFRRGVGYGYTF	TGTGCCAGCAGTTTTCGACGGGGGGTTGGCTATGGCTACACCTTC
.	TRBJ1-3	TRBV28	.	CALRGSGNTIYF	TGTGCCCTCCGGGGCTCTGGAAACACCATATATTTT
.	TRBJ1-5	TRBV5-4	few	CASTPNQPQHF	TGTGCCAGCACCCCAAATCAGCCCCAGCATTTT
.	TRBJ1-3	TRBV5-1	.	CASSLTSGAGNTIYF	TGCGCCAGCAGCTTGACGTCAGGGGCTGGAAACACCATATATTTT
TRBD1	TRBJ1-4	TRBV6-1	.	CASSDWDRAEKLFF	TGTGCCAGCAGTGATTGGGACAGGGCTGAAAAACTGTTTTTT
.	TRBJ1-4	TRBV5-1	once	CASSQPGHPNEKLFF	TGCGCCAGCAGCCAACCGGGACACCCTAATGAAAAACTGTTTTTT
.	TRBJ1-1	TRBV27	.	CASRSGVKNTEAFF	TGTGCCAGCAGGTCAGGGGTAAAGAACACTGAAGCTTTCTTT